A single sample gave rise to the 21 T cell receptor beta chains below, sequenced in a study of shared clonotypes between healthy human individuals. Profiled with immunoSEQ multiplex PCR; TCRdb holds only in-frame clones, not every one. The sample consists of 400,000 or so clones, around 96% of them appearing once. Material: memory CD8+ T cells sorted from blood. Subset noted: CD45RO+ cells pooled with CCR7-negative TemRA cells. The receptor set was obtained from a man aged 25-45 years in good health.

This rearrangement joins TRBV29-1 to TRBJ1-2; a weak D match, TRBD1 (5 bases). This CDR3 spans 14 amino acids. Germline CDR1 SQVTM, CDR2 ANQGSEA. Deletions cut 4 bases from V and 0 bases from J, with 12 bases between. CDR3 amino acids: CSVGDGTPNYGYTF. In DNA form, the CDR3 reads TGCAGCGTTGGCGATGGGACTCCTAACTATGGCTACACCTTC.

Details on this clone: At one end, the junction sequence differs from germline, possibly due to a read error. The CDR3 DNA reads TGTGCCTGCAGGAGGGGCGTCTCCTACGAGCAGTACTTC. It specifies CACRRGVSYEQYF. V usage is TRBV6-5 and J usage is TRBJ2-7; D might be TRBD2 (6 bases). Germline-derived CDR1 and CDR2 are MNHEY and SVGAGI. This CDR3 is 13 amino acids long.

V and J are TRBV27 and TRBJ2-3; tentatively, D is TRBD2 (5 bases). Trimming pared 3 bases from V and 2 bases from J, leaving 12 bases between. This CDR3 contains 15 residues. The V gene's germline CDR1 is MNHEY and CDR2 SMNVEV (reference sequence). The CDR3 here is CASSFLRTDTDTQYF. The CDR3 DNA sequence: TGTGCCAGCAGTTTCCTCCGGACTGACACAGATACGCAGTATTTT.

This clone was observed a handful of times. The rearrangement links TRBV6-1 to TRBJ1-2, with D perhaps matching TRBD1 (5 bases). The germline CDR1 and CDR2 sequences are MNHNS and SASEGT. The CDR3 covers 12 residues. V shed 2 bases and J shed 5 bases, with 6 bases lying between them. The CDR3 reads CASSETGYGYTF. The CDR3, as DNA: TGTGCCAGCAGTGAAACAGGTTATGGCTACACCTTC.

CDR3 protein: CASSPGLAGNNEQFF. CDR3 sequence (DNA): TGCGCCAGCAGCCCCGGACTAGCGGGAAACAATGAGCAGTTCTTC. This chain links TRBV5-1 with TRBJ2-1; 12 bases are shared with TRBD2. CDR1 is SGHRS and CDR2 is YFSETQ in the germline V gene. This CDR3 spans 15 amino acids. The V segment lost 4 bases and the J segment 5 bases; nucleotides outside the gene matches: 4.

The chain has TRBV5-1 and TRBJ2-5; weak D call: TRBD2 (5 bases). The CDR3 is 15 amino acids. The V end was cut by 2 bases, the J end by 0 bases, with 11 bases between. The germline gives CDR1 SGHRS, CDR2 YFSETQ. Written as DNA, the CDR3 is TGCGCCAGCAGCTTAAGGCGGGCGTACCAAGAGACCCAGTACTTC. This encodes CASSLRRAYQETQYF.

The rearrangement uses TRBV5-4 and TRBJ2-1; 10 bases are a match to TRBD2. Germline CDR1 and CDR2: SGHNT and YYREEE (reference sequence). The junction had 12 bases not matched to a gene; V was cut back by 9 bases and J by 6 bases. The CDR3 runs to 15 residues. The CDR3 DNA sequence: TGTGCCATTCCCAGAGCGGGAGGGCCTCTCAATGAGCAGTTCTTC. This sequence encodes CAIPRAGGPLNEQFF.

Here the CDR3 DNA reads TGTGCCCGAAACAGGGTGAGGACTGAAGCTTTCTTT. Translated: CARNRVRTEAFF. The genes are TRBV21-1 and TRBJ1-1; the table's D call of TRBD1 was not tested on the DNA. TRBV21-1 is given as a pseudogene. The CDR3 sequence is 12 residues long.

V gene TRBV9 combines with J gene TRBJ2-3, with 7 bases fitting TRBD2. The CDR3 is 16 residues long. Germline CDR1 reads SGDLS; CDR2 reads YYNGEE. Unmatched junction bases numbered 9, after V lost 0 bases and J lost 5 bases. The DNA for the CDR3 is TGTGCCAGCAGCGTAGAGGGCGGGAGATTCGTAGATACGCAGTATTTT. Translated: CASSVEGGRFVDTQYF.

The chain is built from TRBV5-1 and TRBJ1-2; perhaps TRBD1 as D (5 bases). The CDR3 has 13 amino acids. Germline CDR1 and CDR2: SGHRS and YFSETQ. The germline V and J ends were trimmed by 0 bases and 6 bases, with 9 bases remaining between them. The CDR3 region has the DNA TGCGCCAGCAGCTTGGGGCCGGGGGATGGCTACACCTTC. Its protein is CASSLGPGDGYTF. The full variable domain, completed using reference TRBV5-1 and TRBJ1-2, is KAGVTQTPRYLIKTRGQQVTLSCSPISGHRSVSWYQQTPGQGLQFLFEYFSETQRNKGNFPGRFSGRQFSNSRSEMNVSTLELGDSALYLCASSLGPGDGYTFGSGTRLTVV.

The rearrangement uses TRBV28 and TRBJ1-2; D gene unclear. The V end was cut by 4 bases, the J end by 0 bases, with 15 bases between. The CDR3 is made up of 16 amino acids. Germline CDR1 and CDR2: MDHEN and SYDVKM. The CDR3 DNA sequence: TGTGCCAGCAGTTCAGCCCAGGCTGGGGCTAACTATGGCTACACCTTC. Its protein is CASSSAQAGANYGYTF.

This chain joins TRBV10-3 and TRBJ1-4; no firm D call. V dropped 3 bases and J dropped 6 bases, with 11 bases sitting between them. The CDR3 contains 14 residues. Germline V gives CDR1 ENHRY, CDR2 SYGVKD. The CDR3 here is CAISDQPRDEKLFF. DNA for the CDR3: TGTGCCATCAGTGACCAGCCTCGAGATGAAAAACTGTTTTTT.

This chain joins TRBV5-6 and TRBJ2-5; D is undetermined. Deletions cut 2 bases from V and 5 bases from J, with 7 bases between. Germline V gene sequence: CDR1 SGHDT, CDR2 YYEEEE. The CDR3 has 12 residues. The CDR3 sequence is CASSLLLETQYF. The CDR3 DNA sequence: TGTGCCAGCAGCTTATTGTTGGAGACCCAGTACTTC.

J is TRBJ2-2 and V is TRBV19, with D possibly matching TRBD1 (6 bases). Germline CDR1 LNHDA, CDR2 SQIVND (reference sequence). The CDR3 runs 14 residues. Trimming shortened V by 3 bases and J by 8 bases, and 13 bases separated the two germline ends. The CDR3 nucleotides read TGTGCCAGTAGTATCTTCTCCGGGACAGGGGAGCTGTTTTTT. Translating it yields CASSIFSGTGELFF. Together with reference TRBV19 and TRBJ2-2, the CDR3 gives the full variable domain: DGGITQSPKYLFRKEGQNVTLSCEQNLNHDAMYWYRQDPGQGLRLIYYSQIVNDFQKGDIAEGYSVSREKKESFPLTVTSAQKNPTAFYLCASSIFSGTGELFFGEGSRLTVL.

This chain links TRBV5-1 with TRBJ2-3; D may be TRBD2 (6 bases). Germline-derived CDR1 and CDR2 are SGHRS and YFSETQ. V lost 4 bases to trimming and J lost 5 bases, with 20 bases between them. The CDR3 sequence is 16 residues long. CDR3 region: CASSPAGPHILDTQYF. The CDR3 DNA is TGCGCCAGCAGCCCAGCGGGCCCACACATATTAGATACGCAGTATTTT. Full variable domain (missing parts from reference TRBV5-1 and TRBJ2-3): KAGVTQTPRYLIKTRGQQVTLSCSPISGHRSVSWYQQTPGQGLQFLFEYFSETQRNKGNFPGRFSGRQFSNSRSEMNVSTLELGDSALYLCASSPAGPHILDTQYFGPGTRLTVL.

The CDR3 nucleotides are TGTGCCAGCAGTTTAGGGACAGGGAACCTGTTTTTT. It specifies CASSLGTGNLFF. The V and J genes are TRBV28 and TRBJ1-4; the match to TRBD1 covers 9 bases. The CDR3 extends over 12 amino acids. Germline V gene data show CDR1 as MDHEN and CDR2 as SYDVKM. Trimming took 2 bases from V and 14 from J; bases not matched to a gene: 3.

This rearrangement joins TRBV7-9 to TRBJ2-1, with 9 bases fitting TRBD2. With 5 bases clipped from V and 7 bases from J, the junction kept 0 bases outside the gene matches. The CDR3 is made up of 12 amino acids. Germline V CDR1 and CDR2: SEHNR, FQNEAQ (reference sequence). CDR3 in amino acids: CASSGLANEQFF. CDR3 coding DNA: TGTGCCAGCAGCGGACTAGCGAATGAGCAGTTCTTC.

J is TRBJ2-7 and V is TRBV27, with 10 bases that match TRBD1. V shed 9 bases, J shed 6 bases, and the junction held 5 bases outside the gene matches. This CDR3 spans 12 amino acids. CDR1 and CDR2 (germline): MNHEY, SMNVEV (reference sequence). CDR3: CASRGTGVEQYF. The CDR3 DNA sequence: TGTGCCAGTCGAGGGACAGGGGTCGAGCAGTACTTC.

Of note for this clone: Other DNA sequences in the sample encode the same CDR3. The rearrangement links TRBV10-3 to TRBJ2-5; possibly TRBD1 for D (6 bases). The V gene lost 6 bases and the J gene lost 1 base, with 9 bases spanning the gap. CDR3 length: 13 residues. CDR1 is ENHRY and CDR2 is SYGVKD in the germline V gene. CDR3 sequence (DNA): TGTGCCATCAGCCGGGACACCCAAGAGACCCAGTACTTC. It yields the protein CAISRDTQETQYF.

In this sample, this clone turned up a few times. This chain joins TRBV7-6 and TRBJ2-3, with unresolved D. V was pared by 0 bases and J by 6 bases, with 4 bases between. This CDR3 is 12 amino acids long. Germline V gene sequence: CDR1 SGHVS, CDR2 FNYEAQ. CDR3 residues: CASSLARDTQYF. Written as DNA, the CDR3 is TGTGCCAGCAGCTTAGCGCGGGATACGCAGTATTTT.

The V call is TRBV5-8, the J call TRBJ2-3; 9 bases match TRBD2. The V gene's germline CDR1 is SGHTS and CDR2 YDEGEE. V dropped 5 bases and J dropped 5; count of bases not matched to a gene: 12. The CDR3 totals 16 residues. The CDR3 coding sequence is TGTGCCAGCAGGAAATTTAGCGGGAGTGCGAAAGATACGCAGTATTTT. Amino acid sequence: CASRKFSGSAKDTQYF.